This is a list of T cell receptor beta chains from one sample in a study of OX40 agonist ivuxolimab in advanced cancers. The method was immunoSEQ multiplex PCR; TCRdb's version includes in-frame clones alone and lacks a portion of them. The data hold 66,000 or so clones, with roughly 80% observed a single time. Sequenced here: CD4+ or CD8+ T cells sorted from blood, sampled in a trial of the OX40 agonist ivuxolimab. These receptors all stem from an adult with an advanced solid tumor such as melanoma, head and neck, liver or kidney cancer. Both conserved end residues are part of each CDR3. D genes are given only for firm matches. Not all rows give a size; the values are once, few, many and, for expanded clones, a class.

D gene: NA; clone size: NA; J gene: TRBJ2-6; V gene: TRBV4-1; CDR3 length: 14; CDR3 DNA: TGCGCCAGCGGAAGGCTCTCTGGGGCCAACGTCCTGACTTTC; CDR3 protein: CASGRLSGANVLTF
D gene: TRBD1; clone size: few; J gene: TRBJ1-4; V gene: TRBV29-1; CDR3 length: 14; CDR3 DNA: TGCAGCGTAGGGTTACAGGGGGGCAGTGGAAAACTGTTTTTT; CDR3 protein: CSVGLQGGSGKLFF
D gene: NA; clone size: NA; J gene: TRBJ1-2; V gene: TRBV28; CDR3 length: 11; CDR3 DNA: TGTGCCAGCAAACAGGCACATGGCTACACCTTC; CDR3 protein: CASKQAHGYTF
D gene: NA; clone size: NA; J gene: TRBJ1-3; V gene: TRBV18; CDR3 length: 16; CDR3 DNA: TGTGCCAGCTCGCTCGCCGGGACTCCAATGGTCAACACCATATATTTT; CDR3 protein: CASSLAGTPMVNTIYF
D gene: NA; clone size: NA; J gene: TRBJ1-5; V gene: TRBV5-6; CDR3 length: 15; CDR3 DNA: TGTGCCAGCAGCTTGGTTGGTAGTAGCAATCAGCCCCAGCATTTT; CDR3 protein: CASSLVGSSNQPQHF
D gene: NA; clone size: few; J gene: TRBJ1-1; V gene: TRBV7-2; CDR3 length: 14; CDR3 DNA: TGTGCCAGCAGCGCGGGAAGGCGGGATGGTGAAGCTTTCTTT; CDR3 protein: CASSAGRRDGEAFF
D gene: NA; clone size: NA; J gene: TRBJ1-2; V gene: TRBV18; CDR3 length: 15; CDR3 DNA: TGTGCCAGCTCACCGGACATACCTTCAAACTATGGCTACACCTTC; CDR3 protein: CASSPDIPSNYGYTF
D gene: NA; clone size: NA; J gene: TRBJ2-7; V gene: TRBV19; CDR3 length: 13; CDR3 DNA: TGTGCCAGTAGTATTCGTTGGGACCGCCGTTTGTACTTC; CDR3 protein: CASSIRWDRRLYF
D gene: TRBD1; clone size: NA; J gene: TRBJ2-2; V gene: TRBV6-6; CDR3 length: 14; CDR3 DNA: TGTGCCAGCAGCGACAGGGGCGAGGCCGGGGAGCTGTTTTTT; CDR3 protein: CASSDRGEAGELFF
D gene: NA; clone size: NA; J gene: TRBJ1-5; V gene: TRBV6-1; CDR3 length: 13; CDR3 DNA: TGTGCCAGCAGTGAATGGGGTATTAAGCCCCAGCATTTT; CDR3 protein: CASSEWGIKPQHF
D gene: NA; clone size: NA; J gene: TRBJ1-1; V gene: TRBV13; CDR3 length: 16; CDR3 DNA: TGTGCCAGCAGCTCGGGGGGTCGGGGGGCACGCACTGAAGCTTTCTTT; CDR3 protein: CASSSGGRGARTEAFF
D gene: NA; clone size: NA; J gene: TRBJ1-4; V gene: TRBV5-1; CDR3 length: 13; CDR3 DNA: TGCGCCAGCACGGCAGGGTCTAATGAAAAACTGTTTTTT; CDR3 protein: CASTAGSNEKLFF
D gene: TRBD2; clone size: NA; J gene: TRBJ2-1; V gene: TRBV18; CDR3 length: 15; CDR3 DNA: TGTGCCAGCTCACCCGTGGCCGGGGGGAACAATGAGCAGTTCTTC; CDR3 protein: CASSPVAGGNNEQFF
D gene: NA; clone size: NA; J gene: TRBJ2-7; V gene: TRBV28; CDR3 length: 14; CDR3 DNA: TGTGCCAGCACCCCACCGGGCAGAAGAGGTGAGCAGTACTTC; CDR3 protein: CASTPPGRRGEQYF
D gene: NA; clone size: few; J gene: TRBJ2-4; V gene: TRBV5-1; CDR3 length: 13; CDR3 DNA: TGCGCCAGCAGCTTGGGGCGGCTAAACATTCAGTACTTC; CDR3 protein: CASSLGRLNIQYF
D gene: NA; clone size: NA; J gene: TRBJ1-1; V gene: TRBV6-5; CDR3 length: 13; CDR3 DNA: TGTGCCAGCAGCCTCCAGGGACAAGTCGAAGCTTTCTTT; CDR3 protein: CASSLQGQVEAFF
D gene: NA; clone size: once; J gene: TRBJ1-5; V gene: TRBV6-1; CDR3 length: 14; CDR3 DNA: TGTGCCAGCAGTGAACAGGGGCCGGGTCAGCCCCAGCATTTT; CDR3 protein: CASSEQGPGQPQHF
D gene: TRBD1; clone size: NA; J gene: TRBJ1-1; V gene: TRBV10-3; CDR3 length: 14; CDR3 DNA: TGTGCCATCAGTTTATCAGGACAGGCAACTGAAGCTTTCTTT; CDR3 protein: CAISLSGQATEAFF
D gene: TRBD1; clone size: few; J gene: TRBJ1-2; V gene: TRBV5-4; CDR3 length: 15; CDR3 DNA: TGTGCCAGCAGCCCGGGACAGGGACGAATCTATGGCTACACCTTC; CDR3 protein: CASSPGQGRIYGYTF
D gene: TRBD1; clone size: few; J gene: TRBJ1-1; V gene: TRBV7-3; CDR3 length: 15; CDR3 DNA: TGTGCCAGCAGCCAAACAGGGGGCCCTGGCACTGAAGCTTTCTTT; CDR3 protein: CASSQTGGPGTEAFF
D gene: TRBD1; clone size: NA; J gene: TRBJ1-1; V gene: TRBV9; CDR3 length: 15; CDR3 DNA: TGTGCCAGCAGCGGAACAGGGGGCATGAACACTGAAGCTTTCTTT; CDR3 protein: CASSGTGGMNTEAFF
D gene: NA; clone size: NA; J gene: TRBJ1-2; V gene: TRBV19; CDR3 length: 14; CDR3 DNA: TGTGCCAGTAGCCCCGGACAGACTAACTATGGCTACACCTTC; CDR3 protein: CASSPGQTNYGYTF
D gene: NA; clone size: NA; J gene: TRBJ1-1; V gene: TRBV19; CDR3 length: 14; CDR3 DNA: TGTGCCAGTAGTATTGGGGGTCAGGACACTGAAGCTTTCTTT; CDR3 protein: CASSIGGQDTEAFF
D gene: NA; clone size: NA; J gene: TRBJ1-4; V gene: TRBV7-9; CDR3 length: 11; CDR3 DNA: TGTGCCAGCTCAGTCCAACAAAAACTGTTTTTT; CDR3 protein: CASSVQQKLFF
D gene: NA; clone size: NA; J gene: TRBJ2-7; V gene: TRBV5-4; CDR3 length: 14; CDR3 DNA: TGTGCCAGCAGCCCCTCGGCAGACCACTACGAGCAGTACTTC; CDR3 protein: CASSPSADHYEQYF
D gene: NA; clone size: NA; J gene: TRBJ2-3; V gene: TRBV6-1; CDR3 length: 13; CDR3 DNA: TGTGCCAGCAGGCCAACTTGGAGCGGAGCGCAGTATTTT; CDR3 protein: CASRPTWSGAQYF
D gene: NA; clone size: NA; J gene: TRBJ1-4; V gene: TRBV10-1; CDR3 length: 16; CDR3 DNA: TGCGCCAGCAGAGAACTCCAGTTCAGGGAAGAGGAAAAACTGTTTTTT; CDR3 protein: CASRELQFREEEKLFF
D gene: NA; clone size: NA; J gene: TRBJ1-1; V gene: TRBV18; CDR3 length: 14; CDR3 DNA: TGTGCCAGCTCACCACCGGGCAGGGCCACTGAAGCTTTCTTT; CDR3 protein: CASSPPGRATEAFF
D gene: NA; clone size: few; J gene: TRBJ1-2; V gene: TRBV28; CDR3 length: 11; CDR3 DNA: TGTGCCAGCAGTTTGAACTATGGCTACACCTTC; CDR3 protein: CASSLNYGYTF
D gene: NA; clone size: NA; J gene: TRBJ1-3; V gene: TRBV5-6; CDR3 length: 17; CDR3 DNA: TGTGCCAGCAGCTTGTTTGGAGGACAGCGGGCTGGAAACACCATATATTTT; CDR3 protein: CASSLFGGQRAGNTIYF
D gene: NA; clone size: NA; J gene: TRBJ1-2; V gene: TRBV10-1; CDR3 length: 18; CDR3 DNA: TGCGCCAGCAGTGAGTCCAAAGGCAGGGGAACTTATAACTATGGCTACACCTTC; CDR3 protein: CASSESKGRGTYNYGYTF
D gene: NA; clone size: NA; J gene: TRBJ1-5; V gene: TRBV4-2; CDR3 length: 14; CDR3 DNA: TGTGCCAGCAGCCAAGAAAACAGGGATGGGCCCCAGCATTTT; CDR3 protein: CASSQENRDGPQHF
D gene: NA; clone size: NA; J gene: TRBJ1-1; V gene: TRBV4-2; CDR3 length: 15; CDR3 DNA: TGTGCCAGCAGCCAAGTTGACAGGTCAAACACTGAAGCTTTCTTT; CDR3 protein: CASSQVDRSNTEAFF
D gene: TRBD2; clone size: few; J gene: TRBJ2-3; V gene: TRBV27; CDR3 length: 14; CDR3 DNA: TGTGCCAGCAGTTTTGGGACTAGCGGTCTCGAGCAGTATTTT; CDR3 protein: CASSFGTSGLEQYF
D gene: TRBD1; clone size: NA; J gene: TRBJ1-1; V gene: TRBV12-5; CDR3 length: 16; CDR3 DNA: TGTGCTAGTGGTTTAGTGGACAGGGGGCGTCGCACTGAAGCTTTCTTT; CDR3 protein: CASGLVDRGRRTEAFF
D gene: NA; clone size: NA; J gene: TRBJ2-5; V gene: TRBV5-4; CDR3 length: 14; CDR3 DNA: TGTGCCAGCAGCTTGGACCGGTTCGGGCAGACCCAGTACTTC; CDR3 protein: CASSLDRFGQTQYF
D gene: TRBD1; clone size: NA; J gene: TRBJ2-2; V gene: TRBV5-5; CDR3 length: 18; CDR3 DNA: TGTGCCAGCAGCTTTAACCCCGGGACAGGGACGAACACCGGGGAGCTGTTTTTT; CDR3 protein: CASSFNPGTGTNTGELFF
D gene: NA; clone size: NA; J gene: TRBJ2-3; V gene: TRBV4-1; CDR3 length: 12; CDR3 DNA: TGCGCCAGCAGCCCCCACACAGATACGCAGTATTTT; CDR3 protein: CASSPHTDTQYF
D gene: NA; clone size: NA; J gene: TRBJ1-5; V gene: TRBV9; CDR3 length: 13; CDR3 DNA: TGTGCCAGCAGCGTCGTGGAGGATCAGCCCCAGCATTTT; CDR3 protein: CASSVVEDQPQHF
D gene: NA; clone size: NA; J gene: TRBJ2-5; V gene: TRBV7-2; CDR3 length: 15; CDR3 DNA: TGTGCCAGCAGCACAGTGGTACGGGAGATGGAGACCCAGTACTTC; CDR3 protein: CASSTVVREMETQYF
D gene: NA; clone size: NA; J gene: TRBJ1-3; V gene: TRBV6-5; CDR3 length: 16; CDR3 DNA: TGTGCCAGCAGTTACGCCGCCGGGACGAAAGGAAACACCATATATTTT; CDR3 protein: CASSYAAGTKGNTIYF
D gene: NA; clone size: NA; J gene: TRBJ1-3; V gene: TRBV2; CDR3 length: 14; CDR3 DNA: TGTGCCAGCAGAACAGGCGTCTCTGGAAACACCATATATTTT; CDR3 protein: CASRTGVSGNTIYF
D gene: NA; clone size: NA; J gene: TRBJ2-7; V gene: TRBV5-1; CDR3 length: 13; CDR3 DNA: TGCGCCAGCAGCCTACAGGTCTCCTACGAGCAGTACTTC; CDR3 protein: CASSLQVSYEQYF
D gene: TRBD2; clone size: NA; J gene: TRBJ2-2; V gene: TRBV5-4; CDR3 length: 16; CDR3 DNA: TGTGCCAGCAGCTTGTTCATCGGGGGGGGCCCCGGGGAGCTGTTTTTT; CDR3 protein: CASSLFIGGGPGELFF
D gene: TRBD1; clone size: NA; J gene: TRBJ2-5; V gene: TRBV29-1; CDR3 length: 13; CDR3 DNA: TGCAGCGTTCCACAGGGGGCTTTGGAGACCCAGTACTTC; CDR3 protein: CSVPQGALETQYF
D gene: TRBD2; clone size: NA; J gene: TRBJ2-5; V gene: TRBV9; CDR3 length: 16; CDR3 DNA: TGTGCCAGCAGCGTAGGCCCAGCGGGGGGACAAGAGACCCAGTACTTC; CDR3 protein: CASSVGPAGGQETQYF
D gene: NA; clone size: NA; J gene: TRBJ2-7; V gene: TRBV6-1; CDR3 length: 13; CDR3 DNA: TGTGCCAGCGCCGCGGCAAGCTCCTACGAGCAGTACTTC; CDR3 protein: CASAAASSYEQYF
D gene: TRBD1; clone size: NA; J gene: TRBJ1-5; V gene: TRBV2; CDR3 length: 13; CDR3 DNA: TGTGCCAGCAGCCGGGACAGTACTCAGCCCCAGCATTTT; CDR3 protein: CASSRDSTQPQHF
D gene: TRBD1; clone size: once; J gene: TRBJ1-1; V gene: TRBV6-5; CDR3 length: 15; CDR3 DNA: TGTGCCAGCAGTGCCAACCAGGACAGGAACTCTGAAGCTTTCTTT; CDR3 protein: CASSANQDRNSEAFF
D gene: NA; clone size: NA; J gene: TRBJ2-7; V gene: TRBV9; CDR3 length: 13; CDR3 DNA: TGTGCCAGCAGTGCCGGGGGTACCTACGAGCAGTACTTC; CDR3 protein: CASSAGGTYEQYF
D gene: NA; clone size: NA; J gene: TRBJ1-3; V gene: TRBV19; CDR3 length: 14; CDR3 DNA: TGTGCCAGTAAAACAGGTCTATCTGGAAACACCATATATTTT; CDR3 protein: CASKTGLSGNTIYF
D gene: NA; clone size: few; J gene: TRBJ2-7; V gene: TRBV6-5; CDR3 length: 14; CDR3 DNA: TGTGCCAGCAGCGAGGGGTATAGCTCCTACGAGCAGTACTTC; CDR3 protein: CASSEGYSSYEQYF
D gene: TRBD1; clone size: NA; J gene: TRBJ2-7; V gene: TRBV5-6; CDR3 length: 14; CDR3 DNA: TGTGCCAGCAGCTCGCTGACAGGGTTCTACGAGCAGTACTTC; CDR3 protein: CASSSLTGFYEQYF
D gene: TRBD1; clone size: NA; J gene: TRBJ1-2; V gene: TRBV5-4; CDR3 length: 14; CDR3 DNA: TGTGCCAGCAGCCTCCGGGACAGGGGTTATGGCTACACCTTC; CDR3 protein: CASSLRDRGYGYTF
D gene: TRBD2; clone size: NA; J gene: TRBJ2-7; V gene: TRBV7-2; CDR3 length: 18; CDR3 DNA: TGTGCCAGCAGCTCGGGACTAGCGGGGGGGCAGCTCTCCTCCGAGCAGTACTTC; CDR3 protein: CASSSGLAGGQLSSEQYF
D gene: TRBD1; clone size: NA; J gene: TRBJ1-2; V gene: TRBV19; CDR3 length: 14; CDR3 DNA: TGTGCCAGCTCACGCGACAGGGGAGGCTATGGCTACACCTTC; CDR3 protein: CASSRDRGGYGYTF
D gene: NA; clone size: NA; J gene: TRBJ1-2; V gene: TRBV5-4; CDR3 length: 13; CDR3 DNA: TGTGCCAGCAGCTTACAGGGAAACTATGGCCACACCTTC; CDR3 protein: CASSLQGNYGHTF
D gene: TRBD1; clone size: NA; J gene: TRBJ1-4; V gene: TRBV5-5; CDR3 length: 15; CDR3 DNA: TGTGCCAGCAGCCCGGGGACAGGGGCTAATGAAAAACTGTTTTTT; CDR3 protein: CASSPGTGANEKLFF
D gene: NA; clone size: NA; J gene: TRBJ2-1; V gene: TRBV4-2; CDR3 length: 17; CDR3 DNA: TGTGCCAGCAGCCAAGGAGTGGTACACGGAAATTACAATGAGCAGTTCTTC; CDR3 protein: CASSQGVVHGNYNEQFF